Listed here is a single TCR beta chain. Per the germline V gene, CDR1 is SGHRS and CDR2 is YFSETQ. The CDR3 loop spans 16 amino acids. The junction had 12 bases not matched to a gene; V was cut back by 3 bases and J by 7 bases. This entry is derived from a study of blood T cell repertoires in COVID-19. Study background: COVID-19 samples from acute and convalescent phases originated in the United States, Italy and Spain. PBMCs, B-cell-depleted T cells, or T cells were the source of the cDNA or gDNA that made up the material.

Authors' data handling: Reference gene primer amplification gave nucleated cell count estimates. Profiling relied on immunoSEQ multiplex PCR, and the TCRdb table lists in-frame clones only, not all of them. The V and J calls and the clone size are those of that table, but D and trimming were determined from the DNA. The sample consists of about 110,000 clones, more than 70% of them appearing once. Material for sequencing was peripheral blood. V is TRBV5-1 and J is TRBJ2-5, with TRBD2 matching 10 bases. This TCR was sampled from a human donor in a cohort sampled during active COVID-19. The CDR3 DNA reads as TGCGCCAGCAGCTGGGAAGGGACTAGCGTCCAGGGGACCCAGTACTTC. Its translation: CASSWEGTSVQGTQYF.